This TCR beta chain was sequenced during a study of cytomegalovirus exposure and HLA in healthy donors. Findings and limits, study-wide: Rare sequences made up most TCRs, while some public TCRs were found in many donors. Later, TCR association rates were found to vary by HLA locus, highest for DRB1 and lowest for HLA-C. Productive status was seen about 87% or about 30% of the time for most TCR beta V segments in an earlier analysis.

Primers: 60 Vbeta forward and 13 Jbeta reverse. Generated by immunoSEQ multiplex PCR, the TCRdb table keeps only in-frame clones and is missing some. Of 150,000 to 180,000 clones in the sample, nearly 80% are singletons; the top ten hold roughly 13%. A note on this clone: Its antigen is undetermined.

The sequenced material came from PBMCs. The sequence was collected from a man younger than 45 in good health and CMV-seropositive.

Written as DNA, the CDR3 is TGTGCCAGCAGCTTAGGGGGGGGCGACAATCAGCCCCAGCATTTT. This codes for CASSLGGGDNQPQHF. This chain uses TRBV7-9 with TRBJ1-5, with D tentatively TRBD1 (6 bases). Germline CDR1 is SEHNR and CDR2 is FQNEAQ (reference sequence). V shed 1 base and J shed 3 bases, with 10 bases lying between them. The length of the CDR3 is 15 residues.